The table lists the clone carrying this T cell receptor beta chain with a few counts. This sample is part of a study of blood T cells in healthy people across ages. There were healthy Caucasian individuals from Russia, aged roughly 6 to 90, serving as donors. This CDR3 comprises 16 residues. V lost 5 bases to trimming and J lost 0 bases, with 11 bases between them. A sample-barcoded 5' primer and a J-beta primer mix were used in a second PCR of roughly 7 to 11 cycles. TCRdb re-called the 5' RACE reads through MiXCR, storing one row per CDR3 protein. The sample contains over 950,000 distinct CDR3 sequences, just over 50% of which appear only once.

Input material: blood. The chain is built from TRBV12-3 or TRBV12-4 and TRBJ2-6; unclear D gene. The source is an older woman in good health. CDR3 in DNA: TGTGCCAGCAGTCCTCTAAGGATCTCTGGGGCCAACGTCCTGACTTTC. Translating gives CASSPLRISGANVLTF.